Below are 26 T cell receptor beta chains sequenced from a single sample in a study of T cell repertoires in cytomegalovirus infection. The antigens of these receptors remain unknown. TCRdb re-analysed the reads in MiXCR, keeping a single row per CDR3 protein. The sample includes around 570,000 distinct CDR3 sequences, just under 40% of them seen just once. The sample was cultured PBMCs, taken from culture after CMV antigen stimulation. The receptors come from a human donor in good health (CMV status not recorded). Some clones in this sample may be carry-over from other donors' samples.

The rearrangement uses TRBV20-1 and TRBJ2-7; 9 bases are shared with TRBD2. V shed 0 bases, J shed 1 base, and the junction held 1 base outside the gene matches. Germline V gene data show CDR1 as DFQATT and CDR2 as SNEGSKA (reference sequence). The CDR3 sequence is 14 residues long. The CDR3 loop reads CSARESGRSYEQYF. The CDR3 DNA reads as TGCAGTGCTAGAGAGAGCGGGAGGTCCTACGAGCAGTACTTC.

This clonotype was seen a few times. The chain joins TRBV5-1 to TRBJ1-1; D gene uncertain. Trimming stripped 1 base from V and 1 base from J, with 8 bases between. Germline CDR1 SGHRS, CDR2 YFSETQ. The CDR3 contains 14 residues. CDR3 sequence: CASSLSRRNTEAFF. DNA for the CDR3: TGCGCCAGCAGCTTGTCAAGGCGGAACACTGAAGCTTTCTTT.

In this sample, this clonotype turned up many times. This sequence joins TRBV7-2 and TRBJ1-4; D call uncertain. CDR3 length equals 15 residues. V lost 2 bases and J lost 0, with 7 bases in between. Germline CDR1 SGHTA, CDR2 FQGNSA. The CDR3 region has the DNA TGTGCCAGCAGCTTAAGAACTGCAACTAATGAAAAACTGTTTTTT. Amino acid sequence: CASSLRTATNEKLFF.

The chain joins TRBV5-4 to TRBJ2-1, with a possible D match to TRBD2 (6 bases). The CDR3 covers 12 residues. The germline CDR1 and CDR2 sequences are SGHNT and YYREEE (reference sequence). The V gene lost 4 bases and the J gene lost 12 bases, with 14 bases spanning the gap. CDR3 sequence reads: CASSPLGGGQFF. CDR3 DNA: TGTGCCAGCAGCCCCCTGGGGGGAGGGCAGTTCTTC.

This clonotype was observed a few times. This chain uses TRBV12-3 or TRBV12-4 with TRBJ2-1; TRBD2 matches at 10 bases. This CDR3 has 15 residues. Losses at the gene ends were 6 bases for V and 2 bases for J; bases not matched to a gene: 4. The CDR3 region has the DNA TGTGCCAGCAGAACACTAGCGGGGACCTACAATGAGCAGTTCTTC. It translates to CASRTLAGTYNEQFF.

This chain connects TRBV7-2 to TRBJ2-4; TRBD1 agrees at 7 bases. V dropped 5 bases and J dropped 0; count of bases not matched to a gene: 4. This CDR3 has 15 residues. Germline V gene sequence: CDR1 SGHTA, CDR2 FQGNSA. CDR3 protein: CASSLGGPAKNIQYF. CDR3 nucleotide sequence: TGTGCCAGCAGCCTAGGGGGCCCAGCCAAAAACATTCAGTACTTC.

The V gene is TRBV7-9, the J gene TRBJ1-1; D perhaps matches TRBD1 (6 bases). This CDR3 region has 14 residues. V was pared by 4 bases and J by 3 bases, with 12 bases between. CDR1 is SEHNR, CDR2 FQNEAQ, per germline (reference sequence). CDR3 sequence: CASSSTTGYTEAFF. CDR3 sequence (DNA): TGTGCCAGCAGCTCTACGACAGGCTACACTGAAGCTTTCTTT.

This clonotype was observed a few times. The chain carries TRBV7-8 and TRBJ2-7; TRBD1 or TRBD2 may be the D gene (6 bases each). This CDR3 is built from 15 residues. V lost 5 bases, J lost 4 bases, and 18 bases lay in between. Germline V gives CDR1 SGHVS, CDR2 FQNEAQ. CDR3 sequence (DNA): TGTGCCAGCAGCCCCCCCCCCGGGGGCGCATACGAGCAGTACTTC. Translated, it gives CASSPPPGGAYEQYF.

The chain recombines TRBV7-9 with TRBJ2-7; D ambiguous. This CDR3 is 16 amino acids long. The V and J ends lost 2 bases and 2 bases respectively, with 16 bases between them. In germline, CDR1 is SEHNR, CDR2 FQNEAQ (reference sequence). The CDR3 protein is CASSLSMAVSPYEQYF. The DNA of the CDR3 is TGTGCCAGCAGCTTAAGTATGGCAGTGTCCCCCTACGAGCAGTACTTC.

V is TRBV24-1 and J is TRBJ2-5; 7 bases are a match to TRBD1. Unmatched junction bases numbered 12, after V lost 4 bases and J lost 5 bases. From germline, CDR1 is KGHDR and CDR2 SFDVKD. CDR3 size: 16 residues. CDR3 loop: CATSEDDRAPRETQYF. Written as DNA, the CDR3 is TGTGCCACCAGTGAAGATGACAGGGCCCCCCGGGAGACCCAGTACTTC.

The chain combines TRBV6-6 with TRBJ1-5; D ambiguous. Trimming took 2 bases from V and 2 from J, leaving 10 bases between them. The CDR3 length is 15 residues. Germline assignment: CDR1 MNHNY and CDR2 SVGAGI (reference sequence). This chain's CDR3 is CASSYGSAGNQPQHF. The CDR3 DNA is TGTGCCAGCAGTTACGGCAGCGCAGGCAATCAGCCCCAGCATTTT.

This clonotype has a handful of counts. V is TRBV7-9 and J is TRBJ1-4, with D unclear. Germline V lookup: CDR1 SEHNR, CDR2 FQNEAQ (reference sequence). V was clipped by 1 base and J by 0 bases, with 12 bases between them. The CDR3 length is 17 residues. For the CDR3, the DNA is TGTGCCAGCAGCTTAGTAGTAGACGCCGCAACTAATGAAAAACTGTTTTTT. Its translation: CASSLVVDAATNEKLFF. The full variable domain, completed using reference TRBV7-9 and TRBJ1-4, is DTGVSQNPRHKITKRGQNVTFRCDPISEHNRLYWYRQTLGQGPEFLTYFQNEAQLEKSRLLSDRFSAERPKGSFSTLEIQRTEQGDSAMYLCASSLVVDAATNEKLFFGSGTQLSVL.

The J gene is TRBJ1-1, the V gene TRBV5-1; D remains ambiguous. The CDR3 loop spans 15 amino acids. Trimming pared 0 bases from V and 1 base from J, leaving 10 bases between. The germline CDR1 and CDR2 sequences are SGHRS and YFSETQ. The CDR3 here is CASSLGGKENTEAFF. DNA of the CDR3: TGCGCCAGCAGCTTGGGTGGGAAAGAGAACACTGAAGCTTTCTTT.

The chain employs TRBV7-4 and TRBJ1-3; D not resolved. CDR1 is SGHVT, CDR2 SQSDAQ, per germline. V lost 4 bases to trimming and J lost 3 bases, with 16 bases between them. The CDR3 extends over 16 amino acids. CDR3 protein: CASSSQVADGGNTIYF. The CDR3 nucleotides are TGTGCCAGCAGCTCCCAGGTGGCAGACGGTGGAAACACCATATATTTT. Filled out from reference TRBV7-4 and TRBJ1-3, the complete variable domain reads GAGVSQSPRYKVAKRGRDVALRCDSISGHVTLYWYRQTLGQGSEVLTYSQSDAQRDKSGRPSGRFSAERPERSVSTLKIQRTEQGDSAVYLCASSSQVADGGNTIYFGEGSWLTVV.

The chain uses TRBV7-2 and TRBJ2-3; D remains ambiguous. Germline CDR1 SGHTA, CDR2 FQGNSA. The CDR3 runs to 14 residues. V lost 0 bases and J lost 5, with 9 bases in between. Here the CDR3 DNA reads TGTGCCAGCAGCTTAGCCTCCTCTCAAGATACGCAGTATTTT. Translating gives CASSLASSQDTQYF.

This clonotype was found a few times. This chain joins TRBV19 and TRBJ2-3; D call uncertain. With 3 bases removed from V and 3 bases from J, the gap between germline ends came to 4 bases. The length of the CDR3 is 12 residues. CDR1 and CDR2 (germline): LNHDA, SQIVND (reference sequence). Here the CDR3 DNA reads TGTGCCAGTAGTATTCCAACAGATACGCAGTATTTT. This codes for CASSIPTDTQYF. The complete variable domain, with remaining parts taken from reference TRBV19 and TRBJ2-3, reads DGGITQSPKYLFRKEGQNVTLSCEQNLNHDAMYWYRQDPGQGLRLIYYSQIVNDFQKGDIAEGYSVSREKKESFPLTVTSAQKNPTAFYLCASSIPTDTQYFGPGTRLTVL.

The V gene is TRBV5-5, the J gene TRBJ2-7; D uncertain. Germline V gene data show CDR1 as SGHKS and CDR2 as YYEKEE (reference sequence). This CDR3 comprises 12 residues. V lost 0 bases to trimming and J lost 5 bases, with 6 bases between them. The CDR3 loop is CASSLALHEQYF. The CDR3 bases are TGTGCCAGCAGCTTGGCCCTTCACGAGCAGTACTTC.

This clonotype has only a few counts. The chain combines TRBV7-9 with TRBJ1-2; maybe TRBD1 (6 bases). CDR3 length: 15 residues. Germline V gives CDR1 SEHNR, CDR2 FQNEAQ (reference sequence). Deletions cut 2 bases from V and 2 bases from J, with 12 bases between. The CDR3 DNA reads TGTGCCAGCAGCTTACCTTTGGACAGAAACTATGGCTACACCTTC. It translates to CASSLPLDRNYGYTF.

The V call is TRBV7-2, the J call TRBJ1-2; perhaps TRBD1 as D (5 bases). Germline CDR1 SGHTA, CDR2 FQGNSA. CDR3 length: 16 amino acids. Trimming took off 0 bases at V and 0 bases at J, with 11 bases between the two ends. CDR3 DNA: TGTGCCAGCAGCTTAGCGGGGACCGTAGCTAACTATGGCTACACCTTC. Translating it yields CASSLAGTVANYGYTF.

This clonotype came up a few times. The chain is built from TRBV6-1 and TRBJ1-1; D is perhaps TRBD1 (5 bases). Between the trimmed V and J ends, which lost 5 bases and 1 base, there was a span of 11 bases. The germline V gene encodes CDR1 MNHNS and CDR2 SASEGT. CDR3 length equals 14 residues. Here the CDR3 DNA reads TGTGCCAGCAGTCGACAGACCGCGAACACTGAAGCTTTCTTT. Translating gives CASSRQTANTEAFF.

The chain joins TRBV11-2 to TRBJ1-2; 8 positions agree with TRBD1. This CDR3 spans 15 amino acids. V shed 1 base, J shed 2 bases, and the junction held 3 bases outside the gene matches. The germline CDR1 and CDR2 sequences are SGHAT and FQNNGV. In nucleotides, the CDR3 is TGTGCCAGCAGCTTAGGGACAGGGAGAAACTATGGCTACACCTTC. Protein sequence: CASSLGTGRNYGYTF.

This chain links TRBV20-1 with TRBJ2-1; TRBD2 is a possible D gene (6 bases). Germline lookup yields CDR1 DFQATT and CDR2 SNEGSKA (reference sequence). The CDR3 length is 13 residues. Trimming removed 3 bases at V and 4 bases at J, with 10 bases between. CDR3 loop: CSASDSGYNEQFF. Here the CDR3 DNA reads TGCAGTGCTAGCGACAGCGGGTACAATGAGCAGTTCTTC.

The V gene is TRBV7-2, the J gene TRBJ2-4, with 12 bases matching TRBD2. Germline CDR1 reads SGHTA; CDR2 reads FQGNSA. V dropped 2 bases and J dropped 7; count of bases not matched to a gene: 12. The CDR3 has 18 amino acids. The CDR3: CASSLKLTSGGLQNIQYF. Here the CDR3 DNA reads TGTGCCAGCAGCTTAAAATTGACTAGCGGGGGACTCCAGAACATTCAGTACTTC. The full variable domain, with the rest looked up from reference TRBV7-2 and TRBJ2-4, is GAGVSQSPSNKVTEKGKDVELRCDPISGHTALYWYRQSLGQGLEFLIYFQGNSAPDKSGLPSDRFSAERTGGSVSTLTIQRTQQEDSAVYLCASSLKLTSGGLQNIQYFGAGTRLSVL.

This clonotype was counted many times. The gene calls are TRBV7-2 and TRBJ2-7; 14 positions agree with TRBD2. The CDR3 length is 14 residues. J was trimmed by 6 bases and V by 5 bases; bases with no gene match: 3. Germline loops: CDR1 SGHTA, CDR2 FQGNSA. Here the CDR3 reads CASSLGLAGAEQYF. CDR3 nucleotides: TGTGCCAGCAGCCTGGGACTAGCGGGAGCCGAGCAGTACTTC.

In this sample, this clonotype turned up a few times. This sequence joins TRBV19 and TRBJ1-2; D is undetermined. CDR3 length equals 14 residues. Germline CDR1 LNHDA, CDR2 SQIVND (reference sequence). V was pared by 0 bases and J by 6 bases, with 11 bases between. Written as DNA, the CDR3 is TGTGCCAGTAGTATAGATTGGACTGCCCATGGCTACACCTTC. This sequence encodes CASSIDWTAHGYTF. Combining the CDR3 with reference TRBV19 and TRBJ1-2 gives the whole variable domain DGGITQSPKYLFRKEGQNVTLSCEQNLNHDAMYWYRQDPGQGLRLIYYSQIVNDFQKGDIAEGYSVSREKKESFPLTVTSAQKNPTAFYLCASSIDWTAHGYTFGSGTRLTVV.

The CDR3 coding sequence is TGTGCCAGCAGTTTAGCGATTGAGGGAGGGATGAACGAGCAGTACTTC. It is translated as CASSLAIEGGMNEQYF. V and J are TRBV12-3 or TRBV12-4 and TRBJ2-7; 7 bases are shared with TRBD2. This CDR3 comprises 16 residues. V dropped 0 bases and J dropped 5; count of bases not matched to a gene: 10.